The 17 T cell receptor beta chains in this list originate from one sample, sequenced in a study of CD8+CD57+ T cells in acquired aplastic anemia. It was genomic DNA that served as the template for profiling TCR beta VDJ and CDR3. Using its own MiXCR run on the reads, TCRdb lists one record per CDR3 protein. The sample lists over 150,000 distinct CDR3 sequences; around 59% were seen once. Sequencing used sorted CD4+, CD8+, or CD8+CD57+ T cells (not recorded which) from PBMCs. The receptors were sampled from a human donor in good health, serving as a control.

This clonotype was counted at least ten times. The gene calls are TRBV6-5 and TRBJ2-7; 10 bases agree with TRBD1. The CDR3 has 15 amino acids. Germline CDR1 reads MNHEY; CDR2 reads SVGAGI. J gave up 4 bases and V 0 bases, and 3 bases lay outside the gene matches. The CDR3 nucleotides read TGTGCCAGCAGTTACTCGAGACAGGGGGCTTACGAGCAGTACTTC. It codes for CASSYSRQGAYEQYF.

This rearrangement joins TRBV15 to TRBJ2-2; possibly TRBD1 for D (6 bases). The V end lost 5 bases, the J end lost 1 base, and 8 bases lay between the germline ends. This CDR3 has 14 residues. CDR1 is LNHNV and CDR2 is YYDKDF in the germline V gene (reference sequence). CDR3 region: CATSPGQNTGELFF. CDR3 sequence (DNA): TGTGCCACCAGCCCGGGACAGAACACCGGGGAGCTGTTTTTT.

Many counts were recorded for this clonotype. The V gene is TRBV7-2, the J gene TRBJ1-4, with D unresolved. CDR1 SGHTA and CDR2 FQGNSA come from the germline V gene. V lost 1 base and J 3 bases, leaving 3 bases between the germline ends. The CDR3 has 13 amino acids. CDR3 residues: CASSLGSNEKLFF. In DNA, the CDR3 is TGTGCCAGCAGCTTAGGCTCTAATGAAAAACTGTTTTTT.

The table lists this clonotype with many counts. The chain combines TRBV7-2 with TRBJ1-2; D possibly corresponds to TRBD1 (6 bases). V lost 5 bases and J 8 bases, leaving 15 bases between the germline ends. Germline lookup yields CDR1 SGHTA and CDR2 FQGNSA. This CDR3 is 13 amino acids long. The CDR3 DNA sequence: TGTGCCAGCAGCGGAACAGGGAGGAAGGGCTACACCTTC. Translated, it gives CASSGTGRKGYTF.

This clonotype was recorded at least ten times. This chain connects TRBV12-3 or TRBV12-4 to TRBJ2-4; TRBD1 might be the D (5 bases). This CDR3 is 14 amino acids long. Trimming removed 4 bases from V and 2 bases from J, with 9 bases in between. CDR3 nucleotide sequence: TGTGCCAGCAGTTATCAGGGTACCAAAAACATTCAGTACTTC. The encoded protein is CASSYQGTKNIQYF.

V and J are TRBV7-9 and TRBJ1-1; 7 nucleotides line up with TRBD1. The germline CDR1 and CDR2 sequences are SEHNR and FQNEAQ (reference sequence). V dropped 1 base and J dropped 3; count of bases not matched to a gene: 11. This CDR3 is 17 amino acids long. The CDR3 here is CASSLVVRGNRDTEAFF. The CDR3 DNA sequence: TGTGCCAGCAGCTTAGTGGTCAGGGGGAACAGAGACACTGAAGCTTTCTTT.

This clonotype was recorded only once. The rearrangement links TRBV19 to TRBJ1-5; D unclear. There are 12 residues in the CDR3. V lost 7 bases to trimming and J lost 5 bases, with 9 bases between them. Per germline, CDR1 LNHDA and CDR2 SQIVND (reference sequence). The CDR3 protein is CASTSFDQPQHF. DNA of the CDR3: TGTGCCAGTACCTCTTTTGATCAGCCCCAGCATTTT. The full variable domain, with the rest looked up from reference TRBV19 and TRBJ1-5, is DGGITQSPKYLFRKEGQNVTLSCEQNLNHDAMYWYRQDPGQGLRLIYYSQIVNDFQKGDIAEGYSVSREKKESFPLTVTSAQKNPTAFYLCASTSFDQPQHFGDGTRLSIL.

The chain combines TRBV10-2 with TRBJ2-7, with 10 bases identical to TRBD1. The length of the CDR3 is 14 residues. CDR1 and CDR2 from the germline V gene are WSHSY and SAAADI. Unmatched junction bases numbered 9, after V lost 7 bases and J lost 6 bases. The CDR3: CASNAGTGEGEQYF. The CDR3 DNA is TGCGCCAGCAACGCCGGGACAGGGGAGGGCGAGCAGTACTTC.

The chain couples TRBV7-3 to TRBJ1-6; no clear D. From germline, CDR1 is SGHTA and CDR2 FQGTGA. V was pared by 2 bases and J by 4 bases, with 9 bases between. This CDR3 contains 15 residues. In nucleotides, the CDR3 is TGTGCCAGCAGCTTAGAGGGAGGGTATAATTCACCCCTCCACTTT. This codes for CASSLEGGYNSPLHF.

The sample holds many counts of this clonotype. A junction end diverges from the germline sequence, so it may reflect a read error. The genes are TRBV20-1 and TRBJ1-2; D possibly corresponds to TRBD1 (6 bases). Germline V gene sequence: CDR1 DFQATT, CDR2 SNEGSKA (reference sequence). The CDR3 sequence is 15 residues long. Here the CDR3 reads CSARDLPGHNYRYTF. In nucleotides, the CDR3 is TGCAGTGCTAGAGATCTACCGGGACATAACTATCGCTACACCTTC.

The chain carries TRBV14 and TRBJ1-1; D not certain. V lost 0 bases, J lost 4 bases, and 6 bases lay in between. The CDR3 spans 13 residues. Germline CDR1 SGHDN, CDR2 FVKESK. The CDR3 spells CASSQERSTEAFF. CDR3 coding DNA: TGTGCCAGCAGCCAAGAAAGATCCACTGAAGCTTTCTTT.

The chain employs TRBV7-2 and TRBJ2-5; D may be TRBD2 (6 bases). Deletions cut 0 bases from V and 4 bases from J, with 15 bases between. The CDR3 covers 16 residues. Germline V gene lookup returns CDR1 SGHTA and CDR2 FQGNSA. The CDR3 loop is CASSLALGGLGETQYF. The CDR3 bases are TGTGCCAGCAGCTTAGCGCTTGGGGGGTTGGGAGAGACCCAGTACTTC. Combining the CDR3 with reference TRBV7-2 and TRBJ2-5 gives the whole variable domain GAGVSQSPSNKVTEKGKDVELRCDPISGHTALYWYRQSLGQGLEFLIYFQGNSAPDKSGLPSDRFSAERTGGSVSTLTIQRTQQEDSAVYLCASSLALGGLGETQYFGPGTRLLVL.

To note about this clonotype: The CDR3 end shows no conserved phenylalanine or tryptophan, and so a read error is likely. The chain employs TRBV20-1 and TRBJ1-1; 8 nucleotides match TRBD1. The germline V gene has CDR1 DFQATT and CDR2 SNEGSKA (reference sequence). CDR3 size: 14 residues. The CDR3 region is CSARVQGAYTEAFL. The CDR3 DNA reads TGCAGTGCTAGAGTCCAGGGGGCCTACACCGAAGCTTTCCTT.

This chain joins TRBV2 and TRBJ1-5; TRBD1 aligns across 9 bases. CDR3 length: 15 amino acids. Germline V CDR1 and CDR2: SNHLY, FYNNEI. The ends lost 3 bases at V and 4 bases at J; junction bases unmatched: 4. This CDR3 reads CASSEGTGLNQPQHF. The CDR3 DNA reads TGTGCCAGCAGTGAGGGGACAGGGTTAAATCAGCCCCAGCATTTT.

This chain uses TRBV15 with TRBJ2-3; the D is unclear. This CDR3 has 13 residues. V gave up 6 bases and J gave up 1 base, with 8 bases separating them. Germline CDR1 and CDR2: LNHNV and YYDKDF (reference sequence). CDR3 in DNA: TGTGCCACCAGGGAGTTTGGCACAGATACGCAGTATTTT. Translation: CATREFGTDTQYF.

The chain uses TRBV19 and TRBJ1-5; D is undetermined. Germline V lookup: CDR1 LNHDA, CDR2 SQIVND (reference sequence). This CDR3 is built from 18 residues. The V gene lost 4 bases and the J gene lost 2 bases, with 21 bases spanning the gap. The CDR3 nucleotides are TGTGCCAGTAGTAATGGGGTTGAGTGGGGAATAGGCAATCAGCCCCAGCATTTT. This codes for CASSNGVEWGIGNQPQHF.

V gene TRBV5-1 combines with J gene TRBJ1-2, with TRBD1 as a possible D gene (6 bases). V was shortened by 2 bases and J by 6 bases, with 11 bases between the two germline ends. This CDR3 comprises 13 residues. Germline CDR1 SGHRS, CDR2 YFSETQ. The CDR3 reads CASSFRGGNGYTF. The CDR3 region has the DNA TGCGCCAGCAGCTTTCGGGGGGGCAATGGCTACACCTTC.